Listed here are 3 T cell receptor beta chains from one sample, sequenced in a study of graft-versus-host responses after intestinal transplantation. Their antigens are not known. Profiled with immunoSEQ multiplex PCR; TCRdb holds only in-frame clones, not every one. Of about 73,000 clones in the sample, around 90% were seen once. This specimen was unstimulated CD8+ T cells sorted from spleen or lymph node cells, taken before transplant. These receptors were taken from a human donor who was the organ donor for an intestinal transplant.

The chain uses TRBV6-1 and TRBJ2-3; the D is unclear. This CDR3 region has 14 residues. Germline V gene data show CDR1 as MNHNS and CDR2 as SASEGT. Trimming took off 4 bases at V and 7 bases at J, with 15 bases between the two ends. As DNA, the CDR3 is TGTGCCAGCAGTGTCTTAGTGGAGTTGAATACGCAGTATTTT. Translated: CASSVLVELNTQYF.

The rearrangement joins TRBV4-3 to TRBJ2-5, with TRBD2 matching 7 bases. Germline-derived CDR1 and CDR2 are LGHNA and YSLEER. The CDR3 covers 15 residues. The V gene end was trimmed by 3 bases and the J gene end by 3 bases; junction bases not matched to a gene: 7. The chain's CDR3 is CASSQLLASKETQYF. CDR3 in DNA: TGCGCCAGCAGCCAGCTACTAGCGTCGAAAGAGACCCAGTACTTC.

V and J are TRBV7-9 and TRBJ2-1; 7 bases map to TRBD1. The germline V gene encodes CDR1 SEHNR and CDR2 FQNEAQ (reference sequence). After removal of 4 bases from V and 3 bases from J, the junction contained 6 bases not matched to a gene. This CDR3 region has 15 residues. CDR3 protein: CASSYRDRNYNEQFF. The CDR3 DNA is TGTGCCAGCAGCTACCGGGACAGAAACTACAATGAGCAGTTCTTC. The full variable domain, rest sourced from reference TRBV7-9 and TRBJ2-1, is DTGVSQNPRHKITKRGQNVTFRCDPISEHNRLYWYRQTLGQGPEFLTYFQNEAQLEKSRLLSDRFSAERPKGSFSTLEIQRTEQGDSAMYLCASSYRDRNYNEQFFGPGTRLTVL.